This is a list of T cell receptor beta chains from one sample in a study of shared clonotypes between healthy human individuals. Assay: immunoSEQ multiplex PCR; the TCRdb copy retains only in-frame clones and omits some. The data show around 1,000,000 clones, about 72% seen once. What was sequenced was memory CD4+ T cells from PBMCs. The receptor source for this set is a man between 18 and 29 years old in good health. Some clones in this sample may be carry-over from other donors' samples. Both conserved end residues are part of each CDR3. Fields, in order: CDR3 protein, CDR3 DNA, J gene, D gene, V gene, clone size. A D gene is named only where the DNA matches it firmly. Clone size is not always given. Where it is, it says once, few, many or a class for expanded clones.

CDR3aa: CASSPGIAPQETQYF; CDR3nt: TGTGCCAGCTCACCTGGTATAGCACCCCAAGAGACCCAGTACTTC; j_gene: TRBJ2-5; d_gene: .; v_gene: TRBV18; abundance: .
CDR3aa: CASSPAGREYNEQFF; CDR3nt: TGTGCCAGCTCACCAGCCGGACGTGAGTACAATGAGCAGTTCTTC; j_gene: TRBJ2-1; d_gene: .; v_gene: TRBV18; abundance: .
CDR3aa: CASSQVLFAYNEQFF; CDR3nt: TGCGCCAGCAGCCAAGTCCTATTTGCCTACAATGAGCAGTTCTTC; j_gene: TRBJ2-1; d_gene: .; v_gene: TRBV4-1; abundance: .
CDR3aa: CASSPHPRPGRETQYF; CDR3nt: TGTGCCAGCAGTCCACATCCACGCCCTGGGAGGGAGACCCAGTACTTC; j_gene: TRBJ2-5; d_gene: .; v_gene: TRBV27; abundance: .
CDR3aa: CASNQQMSGNEQFF; CDR3nt: TGTGCCAGCAATCAGCAAATGTCGGGCAATGAGCAGTTCTTC; j_gene: TRBJ2-1; d_gene: .; v_gene: TRBV2; abundance: few
CDR3aa: CASSLRAASDTDTQYF; CDR3nt: TGTGCCAGCAGCTTACGGGCGGCTAGCGACACAGATACGCAGTATTTT; j_gene: TRBJ2-3; d_gene: .; v_gene: TRBV7-3; abundance: .
CDR3aa: CASSSSPNYGYTF; CDR3nt: TGTGCCAGCAGTTCTTCCCCTAACTATGGCTACACCTTC; j_gene: TRBJ1-2; d_gene: .; v_gene: TRBV6-6; abundance: many
CDR3aa: CASSIGGQGTYEQYF; CDR3nt: TGTGCCAGTAGTATAGGTGGACAGGGGACCTACGAGCAGTACTTC; j_gene: TRBJ2-7; d_gene: TRBD1; v_gene: TRBV19; abundance: .
CDR3aa: CATSRAGSRETQYF; CDR3nt: TGTGCCACCAGCAGAGCGGGGTCCAGAGAGACCCAGTACTTC; j_gene: TRBJ2-5; d_gene: .; v_gene: TRBV15; abundance: .
CDR3aa: CASRTHGQVRYSGANVLTF; CDR3nt: TGTGCAAGTCGCACCCACGGGCAGGTACGATACTCTGGGGCCAACGTCCTGACTTTC; j_gene: TRBJ2-6; d_gene: .; v_gene: TRBV12-2; abundance: .
CDR3aa: CASSMGGKYGYTF; CDR3nt: TGTGCCAGTAGTATGGGGGGAAAGTATGGCTACACCTTC; j_gene: TRBJ1-2; d_gene: .; v_gene: TRBV19; abundance: .
CDR3aa: CASSLSRTGTNRIGETQYF; CDR3nt: TGTGCCAGCAGCCTAAGCCGGACCGGGACAAATAGAATCGGGGAGACCCAGTACTTC; j_gene: TRBJ2-5; d_gene: .; v_gene: TRBV11-2; abundance: .
CDR3aa: CTSSLLGLPITANTGELFF; CDR3nt: TGTACCAGCAGCCTACTTGGGCTTCCCATAACCGCGAACACCGGGGAGCTGTTTTTT; j_gene: TRBJ2-2; d_gene: .; v_gene: TRBV7-9; abundance: .
CDR3aa: CASSETHSNQPQHF; CDR3nt: TGTGCCAGCAGTGAAACACATAGCAATCAGCCCCAGCATTTT; j_gene: TRBJ1-5; d_gene: .; v_gene: TRBV2; abundance: once
CDR3aa: CASSTRGGGSGPWGMNTEAFF; CDR3nt: TGTGCCAGCAGCACTAGAGGTGGTGGAAGCGGGCCTTGGGGGATGAACACTGAAGCTTTCTTT; j_gene: TRBJ1-1; d_gene: .; v_gene: TRBV13; abundance: .
CDR3aa: CASRGDRGREQYF; CDR3nt: TGTGCCAGCAGGGGGGACAGGGGGCGCGAGCAGTACTTC; j_gene: TRBJ2-7; d_gene: TRBD1; v_gene: TRBV2; abundance: .
CDR3aa: CASSPTIKGYEQYF; CDR3nt: TGTGCCAGCAGCCCAACTATAAAAGGGTACGAGCAGTACTTC; j_gene: TRBJ2-7; d_gene: .; v_gene: TRBV7-9; abundance: once
CDR3aa: CASSKRTGQGAFF; CDR3nt: TGTGCCAGCAGCAAAAGAACAGGGCAGGGAGCTTTCTTT; j_gene: TRBJ1-1; d_gene: .; v_gene: TRBV6-5; abundance: once
CDR3aa: CASRQANTEAFF; CDR3nt: TGCGCCAGCAGACAGGCGAACACTGAAGCTTTCTTT; j_gene: TRBJ1-1; d_gene: .; v_gene: TRBV5-1; abundance: .
CDR3aa: CASSLERQARETQYF; CDR3nt: TGCGCCAGCAGCTTGGAAAGGCAGGCCAGGGAGACCCAGTACTTC; j_gene: TRBJ2-5; d_gene: .; v_gene: TRBV5-1; abundance: .
CDR3aa: CASLPQAWNGYTF; CDR3nt: TGTGCCAGTTTACCCCAGGCGTGGAATGGCTACACCTTC; j_gene: TRBJ1-2; d_gene: .; v_gene: TRBV6-1; abundance: .
CDR3aa: CATESGTSEETQYF; CDR3nt: TGTGCCACCGAAAGCGGGACTAGCGAGGAGACCCAGTACTTC; j_gene: TRBJ2-5; d_gene: TRBD2; v_gene: TRBV6-1; abundance: .